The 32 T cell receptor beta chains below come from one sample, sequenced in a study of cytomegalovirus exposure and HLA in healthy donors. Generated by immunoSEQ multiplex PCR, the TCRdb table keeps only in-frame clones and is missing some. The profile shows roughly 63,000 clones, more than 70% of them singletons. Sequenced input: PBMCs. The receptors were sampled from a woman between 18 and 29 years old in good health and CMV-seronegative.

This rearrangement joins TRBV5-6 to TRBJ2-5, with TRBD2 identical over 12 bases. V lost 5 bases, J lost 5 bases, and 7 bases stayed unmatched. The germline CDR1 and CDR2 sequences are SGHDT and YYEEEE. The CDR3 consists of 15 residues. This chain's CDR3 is CASRVTSGGPETQYF. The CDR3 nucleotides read TGTGCCAGCAGGGTTACTAGCGGGGGGCCCGAGACCCAGTACTTC. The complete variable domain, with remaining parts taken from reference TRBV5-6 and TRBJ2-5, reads DAGVTQSPTHLIKTRGQQVTLRCSPKSGHDTVSWYQQALGQGPQFIFQYYEEEERQRGNFPDRFSGHQFPNYSSELNVNALLLGDSALYLCASRVTSGGPETQYFGPGTRLLVL.

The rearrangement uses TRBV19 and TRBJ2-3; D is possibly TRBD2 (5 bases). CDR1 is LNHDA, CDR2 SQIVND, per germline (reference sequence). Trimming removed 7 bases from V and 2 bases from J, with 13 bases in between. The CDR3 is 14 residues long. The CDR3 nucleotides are TGTGCCAGTACTGGGAGATTCAACACAGATACGCAGTATTTT. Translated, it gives CASTGRFNTDTQYF.

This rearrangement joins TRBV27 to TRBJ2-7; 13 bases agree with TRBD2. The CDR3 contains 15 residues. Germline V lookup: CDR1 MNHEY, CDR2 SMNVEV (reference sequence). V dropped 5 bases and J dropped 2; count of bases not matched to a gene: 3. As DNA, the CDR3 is TGTGCCAGCAGTCTAGGACTAGCGGGGGCCTACGAGCAGTACTTC. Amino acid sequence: CASSLGLAGAYEQYF.

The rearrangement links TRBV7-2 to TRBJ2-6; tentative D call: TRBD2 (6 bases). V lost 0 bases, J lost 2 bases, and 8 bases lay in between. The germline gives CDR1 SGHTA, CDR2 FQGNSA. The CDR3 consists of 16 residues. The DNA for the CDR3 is TGTGCCAGCAGCTTAGCGGGAGGACCTGGGGCCAACGTCCTGACTTTC. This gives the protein CASSLAGGPGANVLTF.

The CDR3 protein is CASSQETGFVGYTF. The CDR3 nucleotides are TGTGCCAGCAGCCAAGAAACGGGATTCGTTGGCTACACCTTC. V gene TRBV4-2 combines with J gene TRBJ1-2; D gene unclear. This CDR3 comprises 14 residues. V shed 0 bases and J shed 7 bases, with 12 bases lying between them. From germline, CDR1 is LGHNA and CDR2 YNFKEQ.

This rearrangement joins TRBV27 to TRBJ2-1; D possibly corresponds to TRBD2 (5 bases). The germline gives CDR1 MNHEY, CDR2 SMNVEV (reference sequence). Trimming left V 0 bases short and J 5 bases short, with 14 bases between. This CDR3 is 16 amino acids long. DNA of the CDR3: TGTGCCAGCAGTTTATCAGTGCTAGCAGGTAACAATGAGCAGTTCTTC. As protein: CASSLSVLAGNNEQFF.

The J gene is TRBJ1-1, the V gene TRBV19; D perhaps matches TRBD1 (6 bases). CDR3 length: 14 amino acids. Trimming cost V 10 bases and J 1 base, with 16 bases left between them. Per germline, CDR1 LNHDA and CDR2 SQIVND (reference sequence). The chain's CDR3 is CATNFGQKNTEAFF. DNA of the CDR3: TGTGCCACCAATTTCGGACAGAAGAACACTGAAGCTTTCTTT.

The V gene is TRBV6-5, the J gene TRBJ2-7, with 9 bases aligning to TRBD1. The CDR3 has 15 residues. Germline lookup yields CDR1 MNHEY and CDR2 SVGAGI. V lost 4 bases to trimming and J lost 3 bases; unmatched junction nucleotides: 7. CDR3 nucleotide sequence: TGTGCCAGCAGTTCCGGGACAGGGAAACGCTACGAGCAGTACTTC. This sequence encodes CASSSGTGKRYEQYF.

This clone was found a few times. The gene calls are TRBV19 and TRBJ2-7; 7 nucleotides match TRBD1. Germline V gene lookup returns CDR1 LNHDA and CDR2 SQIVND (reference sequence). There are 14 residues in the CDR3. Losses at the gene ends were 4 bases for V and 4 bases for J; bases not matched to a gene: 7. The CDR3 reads CASSTRQGSYEQYF. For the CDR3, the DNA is TGTGCCAGTAGTACCCGACAGGGATCGTACGAGCAGTACTTC. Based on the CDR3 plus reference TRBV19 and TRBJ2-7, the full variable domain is DGGITQSPKYLFRKEGQNVTLSCEQNLNHDAMYWYRQDPGQGLRLIYYSQIVNDFQKGDIAEGYSVSREKKESFPLTVTSAQKNPTAFYLCASSTRQGSYEQYFGPGTRLTVT.

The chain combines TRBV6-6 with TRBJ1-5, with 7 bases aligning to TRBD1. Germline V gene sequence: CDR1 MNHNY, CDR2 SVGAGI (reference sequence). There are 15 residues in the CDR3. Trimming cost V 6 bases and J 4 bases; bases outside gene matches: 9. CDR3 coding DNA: TGTGCCAGCAGCACGGGACAGTCATCAAATCAGCCCCAGCATTTT. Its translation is CASSTGQSSNQPQHF.

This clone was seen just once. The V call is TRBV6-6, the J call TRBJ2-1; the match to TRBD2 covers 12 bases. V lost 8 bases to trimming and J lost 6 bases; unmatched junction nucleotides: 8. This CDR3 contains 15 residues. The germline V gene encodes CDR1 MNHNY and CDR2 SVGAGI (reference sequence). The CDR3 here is CASGDLAGGSNEQFF. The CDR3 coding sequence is TGTGCCAGCGGGGACCTAGCGGGGGGGTCCAATGAGCAGTTCTTC.

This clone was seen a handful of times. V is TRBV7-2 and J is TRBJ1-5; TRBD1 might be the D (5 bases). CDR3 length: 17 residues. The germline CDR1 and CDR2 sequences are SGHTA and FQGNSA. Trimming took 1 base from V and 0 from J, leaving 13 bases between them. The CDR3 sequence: CASSLVGGTYSNQPQHF. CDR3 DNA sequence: TGTGCCAGCAGCTTAGTGGGGGGGACCTATAGCAATCAGCCCCAGCATTTT.

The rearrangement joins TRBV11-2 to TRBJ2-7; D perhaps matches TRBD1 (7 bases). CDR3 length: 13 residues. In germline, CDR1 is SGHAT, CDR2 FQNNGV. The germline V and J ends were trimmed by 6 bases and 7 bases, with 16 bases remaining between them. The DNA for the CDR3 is TGTGCCAGCAGGAGATCCCCAGGGGGGGAGCAGTACTTC. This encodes CASRRSPGGEQYF.

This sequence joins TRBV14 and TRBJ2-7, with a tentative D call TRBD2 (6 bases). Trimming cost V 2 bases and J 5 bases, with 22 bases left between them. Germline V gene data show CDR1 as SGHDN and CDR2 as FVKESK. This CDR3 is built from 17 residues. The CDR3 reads CASSQIGLRDSSHEQYF. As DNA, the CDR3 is TGTGCCAGCAGCCAAATAGGGCTAAGGGACTCTTCCCACGAGCAGTACTTC. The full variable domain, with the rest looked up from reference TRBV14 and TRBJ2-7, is EAGVTQFPSHSVIEKGQTVTLRCDPISGHDNLYWYRRVMGKEIKFLLHFVKESKQDESGMPNNRFLAERTGGTYSTLKVQPAELEDSGVYFCASSQIGLRDSSHEQYFGPGTRLTVT.

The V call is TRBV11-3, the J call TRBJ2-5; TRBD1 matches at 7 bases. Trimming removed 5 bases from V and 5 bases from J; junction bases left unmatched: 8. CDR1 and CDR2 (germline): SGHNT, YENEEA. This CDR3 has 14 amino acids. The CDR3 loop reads CASSAGQAGETQYF. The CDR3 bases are TGTGCCAGCAGCGCCGGACAGGCTGGGGAGACCCAGTACTTC.

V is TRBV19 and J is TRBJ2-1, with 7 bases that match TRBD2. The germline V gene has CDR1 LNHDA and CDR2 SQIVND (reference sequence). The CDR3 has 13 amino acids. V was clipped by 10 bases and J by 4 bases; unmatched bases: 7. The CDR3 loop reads CATLAREYNEQFF. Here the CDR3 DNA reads TGTGCCACTCTAGCGCGGGAGTACAATGAGCAGTTCTTC. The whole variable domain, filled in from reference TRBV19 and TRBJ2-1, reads DGGITQSPKYLFRKEGQNVTLSCEQNLNHDAMYWYRQDPGQGLRLIYYSQIVNDFQKGDIAEGYSVSREKKESFPLTVTSAQKNPTAFYLCATLAREYNEQFFGPGTRLTVL.

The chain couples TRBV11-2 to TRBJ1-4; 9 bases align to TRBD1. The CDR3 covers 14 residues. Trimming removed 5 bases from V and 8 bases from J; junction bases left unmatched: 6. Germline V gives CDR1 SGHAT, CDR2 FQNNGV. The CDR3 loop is CASSPGQGKEKLFF. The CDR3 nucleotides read TGTGCCAGCAGCCCGGGACAGGGCAAAGAAAAACTGTTTTTT.

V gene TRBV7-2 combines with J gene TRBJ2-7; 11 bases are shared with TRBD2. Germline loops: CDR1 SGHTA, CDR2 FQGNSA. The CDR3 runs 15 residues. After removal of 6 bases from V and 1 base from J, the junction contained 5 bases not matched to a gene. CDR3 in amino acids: CASSITSGSSYEQYF. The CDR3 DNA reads TGTGCCAGCAGTATAACTAGCGGGAGTTCCTACGAGCAGTACTTC.

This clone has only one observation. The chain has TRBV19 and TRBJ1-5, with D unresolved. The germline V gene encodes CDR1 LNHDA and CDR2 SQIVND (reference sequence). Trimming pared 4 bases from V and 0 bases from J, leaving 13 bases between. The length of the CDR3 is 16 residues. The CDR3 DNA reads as TGTGCCAGTAGTAGGGCACAAATTAATAGCAATCAGCCCCAGCATTTT. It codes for CASSRAQINSNQPQHF.

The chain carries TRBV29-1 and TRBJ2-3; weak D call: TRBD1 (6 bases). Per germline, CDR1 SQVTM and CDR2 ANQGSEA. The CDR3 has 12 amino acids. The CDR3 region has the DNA TGCACCACGCGTGAGGGGGCAGATACGCAGTATTTT. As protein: CTTREGADTQYF.

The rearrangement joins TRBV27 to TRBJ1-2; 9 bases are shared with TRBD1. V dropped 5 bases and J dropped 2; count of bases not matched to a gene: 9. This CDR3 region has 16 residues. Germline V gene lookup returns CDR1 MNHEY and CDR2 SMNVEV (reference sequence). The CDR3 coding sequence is TGTGCCAGCAGTAAGACGGACAGGGGATCGAACTATGGCTACACCTTC. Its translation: CASSKTDRGSNYGYTF.

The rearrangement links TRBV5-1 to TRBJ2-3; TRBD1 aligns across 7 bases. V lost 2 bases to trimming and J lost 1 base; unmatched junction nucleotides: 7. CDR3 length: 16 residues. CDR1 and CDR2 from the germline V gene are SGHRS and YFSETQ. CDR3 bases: TGCGCCAGCAGCTTACAGGGGCTCGATCGCACAGATACGCAGTATTTT. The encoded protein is CASSLQGLDRTDTQYF.

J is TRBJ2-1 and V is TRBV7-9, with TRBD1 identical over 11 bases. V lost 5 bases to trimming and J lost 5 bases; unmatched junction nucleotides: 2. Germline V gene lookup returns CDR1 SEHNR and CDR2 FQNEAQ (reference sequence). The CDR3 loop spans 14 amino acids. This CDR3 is CASSGDRGDNEQFF. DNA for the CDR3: TGTGCCAGCAGCGGGGACAGGGGGGACAATGAGCAGTTCTTC.

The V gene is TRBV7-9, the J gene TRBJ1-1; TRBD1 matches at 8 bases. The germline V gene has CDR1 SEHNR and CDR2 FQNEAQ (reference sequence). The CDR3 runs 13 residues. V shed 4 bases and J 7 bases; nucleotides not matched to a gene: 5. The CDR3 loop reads CASSSTGGGEAFF. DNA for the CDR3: TGTGCCAGCAGCTCAACAGGGGGAGGTGAAGCTTTCTTT.

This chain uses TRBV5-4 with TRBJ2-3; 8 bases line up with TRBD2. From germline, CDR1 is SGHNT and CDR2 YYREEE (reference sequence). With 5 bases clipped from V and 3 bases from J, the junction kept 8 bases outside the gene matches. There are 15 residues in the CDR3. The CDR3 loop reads CASSPGLEITDTQYF. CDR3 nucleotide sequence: TGTGCCAGCAGTCCGGGACTAGAGATAACAGATACGCAGTATTTT.

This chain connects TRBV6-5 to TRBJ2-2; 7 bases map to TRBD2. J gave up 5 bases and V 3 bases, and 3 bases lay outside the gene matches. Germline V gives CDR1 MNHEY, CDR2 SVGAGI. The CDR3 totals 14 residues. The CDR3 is CASSYLSGTGELFF. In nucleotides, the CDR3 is TGTGCCAGCAGTTATCTTAGCGGGACCGGGGAGCTGTTTTTT.

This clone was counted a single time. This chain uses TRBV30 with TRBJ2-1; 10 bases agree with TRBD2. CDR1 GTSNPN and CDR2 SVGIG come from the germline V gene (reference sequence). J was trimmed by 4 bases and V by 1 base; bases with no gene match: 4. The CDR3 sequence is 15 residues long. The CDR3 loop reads CAWSAGLARYNEQFF. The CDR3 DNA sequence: TGTGCCTGGAGTGCGGGACTAGCGCGTTACAATGAGCAGTTCTTC. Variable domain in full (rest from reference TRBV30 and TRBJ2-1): SQTIHQWPATLVQPVGSPLSLECTVEGTSNPNLYWYRQAAGRGLQLLFYSVGIGQISSEVPQNLSASRPQDRQFILSSKKLLLSDSGFYLCAWSAGLARYNEQFFGPGTRLTVL.

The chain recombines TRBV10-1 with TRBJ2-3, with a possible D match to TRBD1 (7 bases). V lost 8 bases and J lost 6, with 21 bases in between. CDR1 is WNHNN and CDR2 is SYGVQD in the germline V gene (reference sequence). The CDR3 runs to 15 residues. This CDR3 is CASRRGQGVMDTQYF. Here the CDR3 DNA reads TGCGCCAGCCGGAGGGGGCAGGGGGTCATGGATACGCAGTATTTT.

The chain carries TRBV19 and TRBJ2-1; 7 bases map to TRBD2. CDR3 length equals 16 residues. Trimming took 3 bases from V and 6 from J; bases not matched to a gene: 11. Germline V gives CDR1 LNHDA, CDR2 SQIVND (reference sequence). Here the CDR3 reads CASSILRTSLSNEQFF. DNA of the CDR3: TGTGCCAGTAGTATCCTCCGGACTAGTCTTTCCAATGAGCAGTTCTTC.

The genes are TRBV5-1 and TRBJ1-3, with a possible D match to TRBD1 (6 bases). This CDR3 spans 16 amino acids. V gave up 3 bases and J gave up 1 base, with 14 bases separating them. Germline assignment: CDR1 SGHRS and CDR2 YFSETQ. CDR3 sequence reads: CASSWKGTGSGNTIYF. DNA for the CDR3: TGCGCCAGCAGCTGGAAAGGAACAGGGTCTGGAAACACCATATATTTT.

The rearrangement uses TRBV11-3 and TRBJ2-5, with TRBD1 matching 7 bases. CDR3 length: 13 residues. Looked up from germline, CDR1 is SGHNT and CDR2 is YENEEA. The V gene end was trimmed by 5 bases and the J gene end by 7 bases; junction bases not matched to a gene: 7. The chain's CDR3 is CASSGTVKGTQYF. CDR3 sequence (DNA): TGTGCCAGCAGCGGGACAGTCAAAGGGACCCAGTACTTC.

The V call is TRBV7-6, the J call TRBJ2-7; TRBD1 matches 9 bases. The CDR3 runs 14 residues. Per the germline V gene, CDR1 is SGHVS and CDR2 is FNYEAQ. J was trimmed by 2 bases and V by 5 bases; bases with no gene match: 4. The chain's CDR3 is CASSTRQGAYEQYF. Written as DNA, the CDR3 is TGTGCCAGCAGCACCCGACAGGGGGCCTACGAGCAGTACTTC.